This T cell receptor (beta chain) derives from a study of molecular identifiers for immune sequencing clone quantification (dated by TCRdb to between 2017 and 2018). In terms of the full investigation: In a replicate experiment, RNA from roughly 21,000 or 96,000 naive CD8 T cells was split into five aliquots, four of which were sequenced. This methods study used CD8 T cells to benchmark TCR RNA copy counting and molecular-identifier clustering-based TCR repertoire sequencing (MIDCIRS).

The library was prepared using PCR. This sample was sequenced with an Illumina HiSeq 4000. Bulk TCR libraries were made following a previously described method, with the TCR primers given in Table S5. The Qiagen AllPrep DNA/RNA kit was used to purify total RNA. Before any analysis, reads coming from multiple sequencing runs of the same library were combined into one pool. Per the original workflow: Reads were retained only if the reads had an exact TCR constant sequence, and the retained reads were trimmed to 150 nt and grouped according to their 12-nt molecular barcodes. Within each barcode group, reads were sub-clustered at a 15% Levenshtein threshold, and quality-weighted consensus sequences were built per RNA molecule. Non-functional sequences were filtered out, along with any lower-count sequence sitting one edit away from another sequence. Barcode sub-clusters with fewer than 20% of the maximum read count were removed, based on fitting two negative binomial distributions. The raw public data were reprocessed by TCRdb itself: fastp quality trimming at Q25, MiXCR clonotype calling, in-frame beta chains only. When rows share a CDR3 protein, they turn into one entry using the most common DNA and genes. The V and J calls reflect TCRdb's pipeline rather than the authors' work. Recorded for this sample are about 640,000 distinct CDR3 sequences; 15% to 20% of them occurred a single time. Roughly 0.83% of the sample belongs to the ten largest clones.

Reading from cysteine to phenylalanine, the CDR3 counts 13 amino acids. Solely the CDR3 DNA is kept, with 39 bases framed from the first base. V and J are truncated by 3 bases and 4 bases respectively, leaving an intervening sequence of 11 bases. CDR1 and CDR2 (GTSNPN, SVGIG) derive from the germline V gene (reference sequence). Findings and caveats that apply to the study as a whole: Spiked-in Jurkat TCR RNA equivalent to a single cell was reported to be detectable even among one million naive CD8 T cells. In CMV-specific effector cells, clones with more than 20 RNA copies contained over 97% of molecules, whereas in naive cells such clones contained under 1% of molecules. The naive libraries included spiked-in Jurkat TCR RNA (fewer than 11 copies' worth), and this Jurkat TCR RNA is not part of the donor repertoire. Modeling gave roughly 2.9 recovered TCR RNA copies per cell versus about ten by digital PCR, implying roughly 30% capture efficiency. The sizes of highly expanded clones could end up underestimated when identical TCR molecules share a barcode. When barcode sub-clustering was omitted, TCR diversity was inflated by chimeric consensus sequences, with chimeras reaching as high as 47%.

Worth noting for this clonotype: Its antigen specificity is not known. Base qualities are not recorded, but no much larger clone differs from it by a single base.

Naive CD8 T cell libraries were made from roughly 18,000 to 920,000 sorted cells using 10%, 30% or 50% of purified RNA. On a BD FACSAria II, naive CD8 T cells were FACS-sorted as CD8+CD4-CCR7+CD45RA+ and collected into RLT Plus buffer. To test detection sensitivity, Jurkat RNA equal to ten TCR copies was added to samples of about 18,000-1,100,000 naive CD8 T cells. Enrichment of CD8 T cells was done with RosetteSep CD8+ T Cell Enrichment Cocktail plus Ficoll-Paque, and ACK red cell lysis came afterward. This TCR was sampled from a human donor in good health. Some libraries in this study had Jurkat cell RNA spiked in. Sequencing was performed on naive CD8+ T cells from blood, with Jurkat cell RNA spiked in. In the paper's terms, the cell subset or site label means: FACS-sorted CD8+CD4-CCR7+CD45RA+ naive T cells. The chain uses TRBV30 and TRBJ2-3; the D region possibly corresponds to TRBD2 (6 bases align). The DNA is as follows: TGTGCCTGGAGCGTAACGGGGGCAGATACGCAGTATTTT. Translation gives CAWSVTGADTQYF. Where the CDR3 stops, the reference TRBV30 and TRBJ2-3 genes take over; the full variable domain is SQTIHQWPATLVQPVGSPLSLECTVEGTSNPNLYWYRQAAGRGLQLLFYSVGIGQISSEVPQNLSASRPQDRQFILSSKKLLLSDSGFYLCAWSVTGADTQYFGPGTRLTVL.